This T cell receptor beta chain emerged from a study of blood T cell repertoires in COVID-19 (dated by TCRdb to 2019 to 2021). About the study as a whole: Samples covering the acute and convalescent phases of COVID-19 were provided by collaborators in the United States, Italy and Spain. The material from the prospective study consisted of cDNA or gDNA derived from T cells, B-cell-depleted T cells, or PBMCs. Deeply sampled blood TCRbeta repertoires from subjects exposed to, actively infected with, or recovered from COVID-19 were included in the dataset. The repertoires were released in a freely available public database meant as a resource for research on the immune response to SARS-CoV-2. Samples were obtained from the ongoing ImmuneRACE study (first 160 participants) and from 1,254 subjects provided by 6 global collaborators. A de-identified subject ID, COVID-19 status, age in years and sex were almost always included in the sample metadata. Where available, HLA class I and class II types were obtained from metadata supplied by the sample provider rather than from assay-based typing.

TCRbeta CDR3 regions were amplified from genomic DNA by means of the immunoSEQ Assay, a bias-controlled multiplex PCR. Per the original workflow: Within the assay, amplification of reference gene primers was used to estimate how many nucleated cells each sample contained. To quantify the absolute abundance of each unique TCRbeta CDR3 rearrangement, sequence reads were collapsed and filtered. Productive Simpson clonality was computed per sample as the square root of Simpson's diversity index over productive rearrangements. Held by TCRdb, this immuneACCESS table contains in-frame sequences only and omits some clones. Under half of the omission traces to an unresolved V gene where checked; the cause of the rest is unknown. That table supplies the V and J calls and clone size; D and trimming were determined from the DNA. Across this sample there are around 250,000 clones, with roughly 89% seen only once. The ten top clones hold 3% of the sample.

Each collaborating institution followed its own protocols to collect whole blood in K2EDTA tubes. For TCRbeta analysis, collaborators shipped samples in one of three forms: frozen whole blood, isolated PBMCs, or DNA extracted from either of those sample types. Here V drops 7 bases and J drops 4 bases, and the junction holds 10 bases not matched to any gene. The CDR3 runs 15 residues from the cysteine to the phenylalanine. The CDR3 DNA has 45 bases and is translated from base 1. Based on the germline V gene (reference sequence), the CDR1 and CDR2 sequences are MNHEY and SMNVEV. Points the paper makes about the study in general: The quantity of clinical and demographic metadata differed by source and by participant and was supplied without curation.

Note on this clone: The antigen it recognizes is unknown. Nothing much larger sits one base from this clone, and base qualities are not available.

The sample comprised peripheral blood. Recombination joined TRBV27 with TRBJ2-1; 7 of the junction bases match TRBD1. The TCR comes from a young woman with active or convalescent COVID-19. The CDR3 region reads CASTVRDRLYNEQFF. The DNA is TGTGCCAGCACCGTCCGGGACAGATTATACAATGAGCAGTTCTTC.